This record looks at one T cell receptor beta chain sequence and its context. This entry belongs to a study of blood T cell repertoires in COVID-19. About the research overall: Specimens from acute and convalescent COVID-19 originated in the United States, Italy and Spain. From T cells, B-cell-depleted T cells, or PBMCs came the material, which was cDNA or gDNA.

The V end lost 6 bases, the J end lost 7 bases, and 15 bases lay between the germline ends. Germline assignment: CDR1 MNHEY and CDR2 SVGAGI. The CDR3 covers 14 residues. Source study methods: The assay estimated nucleated cells by amplifying reference gene primers. Sequencing used immunoSEQ multiplex PCR; TCRdb keeps in-frame clones, though not all of them. V, J and clone size are those of that table, while D and trimming were read from the DNA. The sample has about 110,000 clones, approximately 81% seen once. The TCR sequence derives from a human donor in a cohort sampled during active COVID-19. The chain joins TRBV6-5 to TRBJ1-4; D ambiguous. The sequencing sample was made of peripheral blood. The CDR3 DNA follows: TGTGCCAGCAGCCAGATGGTAGCGGGTGAAAAACTGTTTTTT. Protein product: CASSQMVAGEKLFF.